The source of this T cell receptor (beta chain) is a study of cytomegalovirus exposure and HLA in healthy donors. PCR primers comprised 60 Vbeta and 13 Jbeta primers. The assay was immunoSEQ multiplex PCR, and TCRdb's table has in-frame clones only and misses some. The sample consists of 100,000 to 150,000 clones, about 10% of them appearing once. This clone was seen a few times. The CDR3 sequence is 15 residues long. V dropped 5 bases and J dropped 6; count of bases not matched to a gene: 7. Germline CDR1 SGHVS, CDR2 FNYEAQ. The genes are TRBV7-6 and TRBJ1-2; 12 nucleotides agree with TRBD1. The TCR originated in a woman between 18 and 29 years old in good health and CMV-seropositive. The sample consisted of PBMCs. The CDR3 DNA sequence: TGTGCCAGCAGCGGGGGACAGGGGGCGGAAAATGGCTACACCTTC. This codes for CASSGGQGAENGYTF.